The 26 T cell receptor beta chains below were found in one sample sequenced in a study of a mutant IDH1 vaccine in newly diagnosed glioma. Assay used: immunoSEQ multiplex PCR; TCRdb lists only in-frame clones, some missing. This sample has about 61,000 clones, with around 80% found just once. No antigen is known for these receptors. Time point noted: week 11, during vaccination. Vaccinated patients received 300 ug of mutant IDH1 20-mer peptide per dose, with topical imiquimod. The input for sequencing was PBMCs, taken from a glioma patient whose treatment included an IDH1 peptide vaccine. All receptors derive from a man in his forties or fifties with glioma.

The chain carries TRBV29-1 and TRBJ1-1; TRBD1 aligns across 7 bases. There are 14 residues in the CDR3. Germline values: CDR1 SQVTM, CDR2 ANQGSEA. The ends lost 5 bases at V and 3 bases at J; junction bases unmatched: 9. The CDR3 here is CSVLNRGVYTEAFF. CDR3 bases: TGCAGCGTTTTAAACAGGGGTGTGTACACTGAAGCTTTCTTT.

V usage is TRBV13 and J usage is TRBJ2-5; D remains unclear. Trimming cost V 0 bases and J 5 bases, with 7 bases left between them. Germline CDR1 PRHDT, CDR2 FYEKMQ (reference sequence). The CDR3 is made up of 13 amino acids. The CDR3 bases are TGTGCCAGCAGCTTAGGCCAGACTGAGACCCAGTACTTC. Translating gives CASSLGQTETQYF. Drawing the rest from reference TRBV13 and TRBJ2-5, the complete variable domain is AAGVIQSPRHLIKEKRETATLKCYPIPRHDTVYWYQQGPGQDPQFLISFYEKMQSDKGSIPDRFSAQQFSDYHSELNMSSLELGDSALYFCASSLGQTETQYFGPGTRLLVL.

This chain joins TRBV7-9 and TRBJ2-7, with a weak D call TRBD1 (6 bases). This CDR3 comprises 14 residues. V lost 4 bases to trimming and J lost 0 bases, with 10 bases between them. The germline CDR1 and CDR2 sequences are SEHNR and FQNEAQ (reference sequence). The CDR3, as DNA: TGTGCCAGCAGCTCCGGACAGACCTCCTACGAGCAGTACTTC. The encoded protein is CASSSGQTSYEQYF.

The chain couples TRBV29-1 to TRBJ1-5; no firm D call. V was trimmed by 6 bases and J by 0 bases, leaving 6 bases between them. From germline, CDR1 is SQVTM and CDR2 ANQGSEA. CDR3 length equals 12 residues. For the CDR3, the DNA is TGCAGCGTCGGTGATAGCAATCAGCCCCAGCATTTT. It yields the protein CSVGDSNQPQHF.

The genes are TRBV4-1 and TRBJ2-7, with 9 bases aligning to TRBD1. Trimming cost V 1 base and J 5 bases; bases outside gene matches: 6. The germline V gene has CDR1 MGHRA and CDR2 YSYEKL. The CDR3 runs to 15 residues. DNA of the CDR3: TGCGCCAGCAGCCAAGTGGGACAGGGTATCGACGAGCAGTACTTC. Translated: CASSQVGQGIDEQYF.

CDR3 in amino acids: CASSKQGYSGNTIYF. CDR3 in DNA: TGTGCCAGCAGCAAACAGGGGTACTCTGGAAACACCATATATTTT. The chain is built from TRBV7-2 and TRBJ1-3; 7 bases are shared with TRBD1. V lost 5 bases and J lost 0; bases outside the gene matches: 4. CDR1 is SGHTA and CDR2 is FQGNSA in the germline V gene. The CDR3 covers 15 residues. The full variable domain, in which reference TRBV7-2 and TRBJ1-3 provide the parts outside the CDR3, is GAGVSQSPSNKVTEKGKDVELRCDPISGHTALYWYRQSLGQGLEFLIYFQGNSAPDKSGLPSDRFSAERTGGSVSTLTIQRTQQEDSAVYLCASSKQGYSGNTIYFGEGSWLTVV.

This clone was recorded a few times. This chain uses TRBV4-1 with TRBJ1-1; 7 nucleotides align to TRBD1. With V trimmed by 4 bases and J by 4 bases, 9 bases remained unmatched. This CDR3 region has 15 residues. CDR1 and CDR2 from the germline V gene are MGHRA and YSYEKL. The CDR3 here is CASSRGPTGTTEAFF. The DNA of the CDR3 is TGCGCCAGCAGCCGAGGTCCGACAGGGACCACTGAAGCTTTCTTT.

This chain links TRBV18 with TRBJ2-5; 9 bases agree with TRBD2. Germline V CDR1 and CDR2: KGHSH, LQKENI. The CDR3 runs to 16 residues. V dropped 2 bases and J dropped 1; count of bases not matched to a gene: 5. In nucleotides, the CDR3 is TGTGCCAGCTCACCAACGCGAGCGGGGGGCCAAGAGACCCAGTACTTC. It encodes CASSPTRAGGQETQYF.

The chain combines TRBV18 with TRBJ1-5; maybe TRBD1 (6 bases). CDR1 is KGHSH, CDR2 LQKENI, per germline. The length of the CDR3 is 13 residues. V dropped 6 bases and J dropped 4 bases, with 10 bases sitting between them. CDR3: CASSAGTNQPQHF. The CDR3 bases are TGTGCCAGCTCTGCCGGGACAAATCAGCCCCAGCATTTT.

CDR3 nucleotides: TGTGCCAGCAGCTCTTCCGGACTAGCGGGGAAAGAGACCCAGTACTTC. Residues: CASSSSGLAGKETQYF. The V gene is TRBV7-9, the J gene TRBJ2-5; 12 nucleotides line up with TRBD2. Unmatched junction bases numbered 6, after V lost 4 bases and J lost 3 bases. The CDR3 runs 16 residues. The germline V gene has CDR1 SEHNR and CDR2 FQNEAQ (reference sequence). The whole variable domain, filled in from reference TRBV7-9 and TRBJ2-5, reads DTGVSQNPRHKITKRGQNVTFRCDPISEHNRLYWYRQTLGQGPEFLTYFQNEAQLEKSRLLSDRFSAERPKGSFSTLEIQRTEQGDSAMYLCASSSSGLAGKETQYFGPGTRLLVL.

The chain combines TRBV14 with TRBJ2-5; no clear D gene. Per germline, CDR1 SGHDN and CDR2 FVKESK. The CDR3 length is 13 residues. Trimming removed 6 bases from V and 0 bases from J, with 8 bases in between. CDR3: CASRIGYQETQYF. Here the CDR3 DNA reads TGTGCCAGCAGGATAGGATACCAAGAGACCCAGTACTTC. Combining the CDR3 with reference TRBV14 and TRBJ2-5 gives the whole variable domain EAGVTQFPSHSVIEKGQTVTLRCDPISGHDNLYWYRRVMGKEIKFLLHFVKESKQDESGMPNNRFLAERTGGTYSTLKVQPAELEDSGVYFCASRIGYQETQYFGPGTRLLVL.

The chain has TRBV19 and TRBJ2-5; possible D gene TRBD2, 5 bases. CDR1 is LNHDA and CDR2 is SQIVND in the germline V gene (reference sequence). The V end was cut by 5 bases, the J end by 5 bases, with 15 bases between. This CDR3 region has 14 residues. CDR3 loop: CASSPSTSGETQYF. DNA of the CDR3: TGTGCCAGTAGTCCCTCGACCTCGGGGGAGACCCAGTACTTC.

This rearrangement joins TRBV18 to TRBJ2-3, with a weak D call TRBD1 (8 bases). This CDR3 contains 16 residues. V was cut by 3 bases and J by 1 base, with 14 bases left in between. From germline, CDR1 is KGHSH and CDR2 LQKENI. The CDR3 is CASSPGTGGGTDTQYF. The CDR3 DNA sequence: TGTGCCAGCTCACCCGGTACAGGGGGGGGCACAGATACGCAGTATTTT. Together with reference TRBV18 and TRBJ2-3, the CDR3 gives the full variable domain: NAGVMQNPRHLVRRRGQEARLRCSPMKGHSHVYWYRQLPEEGLKFMVYLQKENIIDESGMPKERFSAEFPKEGPSILRIQQVVRGDSAAYFCASSPGTGGGTDTQYFGPGTRLTVL.

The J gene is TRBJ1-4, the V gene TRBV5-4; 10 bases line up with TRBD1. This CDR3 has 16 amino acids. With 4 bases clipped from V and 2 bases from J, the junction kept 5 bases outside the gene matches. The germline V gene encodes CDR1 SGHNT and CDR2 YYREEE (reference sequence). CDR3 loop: CASSPDRGPTNEKLFF. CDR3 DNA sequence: TGTGCCAGCAGCCCAGACAGGGGGCCGACTAATGAAAAACTGTTTTTT. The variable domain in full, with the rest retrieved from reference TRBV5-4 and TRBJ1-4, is ETGVTQSPTHLIKTRGQQVTLRCSSQSGHNTVSWYQQALGQGPQFIFQYYREEENGRGNFPPRFSGLQFPNYSSELNVNALELDDSALYLCASSPDRGPTNEKLFFGSGTQLSVL.

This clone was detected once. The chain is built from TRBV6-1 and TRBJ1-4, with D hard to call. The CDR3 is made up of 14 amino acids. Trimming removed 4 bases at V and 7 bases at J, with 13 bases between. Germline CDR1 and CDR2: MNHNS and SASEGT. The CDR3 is CASSGLVRVEKLFF. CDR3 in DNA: TGTGCCAGCAGTGGCCTGGTCAGAGTTGAAAAACTGTTTTTT.

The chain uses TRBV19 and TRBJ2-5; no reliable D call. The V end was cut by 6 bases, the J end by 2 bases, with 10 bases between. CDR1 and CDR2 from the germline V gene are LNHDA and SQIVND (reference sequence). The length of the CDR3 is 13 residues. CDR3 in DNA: TGTGCCAGTAGGGAGACACCACAAGAGACCCAGTACTTC. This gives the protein CASRETPQETQYF.

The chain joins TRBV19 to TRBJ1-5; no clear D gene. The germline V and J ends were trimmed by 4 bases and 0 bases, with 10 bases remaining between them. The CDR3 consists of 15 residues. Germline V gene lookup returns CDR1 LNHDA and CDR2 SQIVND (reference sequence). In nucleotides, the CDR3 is TGTGCCAGTAGTACCACGGACTATAGCAATCAGCCCCAGCATTTT. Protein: CASSTTDYSNQPQHF.

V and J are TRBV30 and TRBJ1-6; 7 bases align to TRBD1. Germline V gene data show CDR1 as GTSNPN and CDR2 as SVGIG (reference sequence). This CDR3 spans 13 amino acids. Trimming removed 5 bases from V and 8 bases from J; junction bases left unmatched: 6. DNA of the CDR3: TGTGCCTGGGGGGACAGTAATTATTCACCCCTCCACTTT. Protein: CAWGDSNYSPLHF.

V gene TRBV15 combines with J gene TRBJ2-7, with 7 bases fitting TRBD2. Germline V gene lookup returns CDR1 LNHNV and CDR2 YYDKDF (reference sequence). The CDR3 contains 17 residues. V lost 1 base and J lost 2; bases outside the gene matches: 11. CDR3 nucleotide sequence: TGTGCCACCAGCAGAGTGGGGGGGGAGACAAATACCTACGAGCAGTACTTC. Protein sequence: CATSRVGGETNTYEQYF.

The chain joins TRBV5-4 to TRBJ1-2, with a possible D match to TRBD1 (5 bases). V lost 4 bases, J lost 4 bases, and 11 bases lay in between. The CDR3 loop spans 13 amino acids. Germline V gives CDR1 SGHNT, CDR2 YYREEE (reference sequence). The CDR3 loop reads CASSTRAGYGYTF. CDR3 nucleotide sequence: TGTGCCAGCAGCACCAGGGCTGGCTATGGCTACACCTTC.

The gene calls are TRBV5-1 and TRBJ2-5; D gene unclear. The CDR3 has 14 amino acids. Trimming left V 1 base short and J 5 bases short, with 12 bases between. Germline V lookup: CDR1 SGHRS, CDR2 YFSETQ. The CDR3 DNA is TGCGCCAGCAGCTTGTGGGCCGGCGCGGAGACCCAGTACTTC. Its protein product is CASSLWAGAETQYF.

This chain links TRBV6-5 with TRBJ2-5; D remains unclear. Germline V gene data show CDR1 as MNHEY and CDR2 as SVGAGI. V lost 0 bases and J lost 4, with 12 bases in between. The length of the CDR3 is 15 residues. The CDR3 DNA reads TGTGCCAGCAGTTACTCGATCTTCAGCCTAGAGACCCAGTACTTC. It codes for CASSYSIFSLETQYF.

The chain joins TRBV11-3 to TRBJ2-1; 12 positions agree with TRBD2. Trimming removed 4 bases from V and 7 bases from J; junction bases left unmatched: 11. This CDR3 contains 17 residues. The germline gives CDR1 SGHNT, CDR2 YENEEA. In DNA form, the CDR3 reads TGTGCCAGCAGCTACTCCCCTAGCGGGGGGGCTGAAAATGAGCAGTTCTTC. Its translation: CASSYSPSGGAENEQFF.

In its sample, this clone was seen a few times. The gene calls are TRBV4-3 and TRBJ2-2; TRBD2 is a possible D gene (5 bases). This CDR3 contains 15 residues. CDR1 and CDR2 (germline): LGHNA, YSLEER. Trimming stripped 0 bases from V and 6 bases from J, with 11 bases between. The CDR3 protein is CASSQEREWAGELFF. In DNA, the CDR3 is TGCGCCAGCAGCCAAGAGAGGGAATGGGCCGGGGAGCTGTTTTTT.

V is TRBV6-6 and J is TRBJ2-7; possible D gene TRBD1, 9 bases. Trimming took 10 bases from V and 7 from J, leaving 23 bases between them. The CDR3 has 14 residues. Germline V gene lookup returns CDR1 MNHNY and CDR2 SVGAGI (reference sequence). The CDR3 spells CATFTGQGLGEQYF. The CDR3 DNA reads TGTGCCACCTTTACGGGACAGGGACTAGGGGAGCAGTACTTC.

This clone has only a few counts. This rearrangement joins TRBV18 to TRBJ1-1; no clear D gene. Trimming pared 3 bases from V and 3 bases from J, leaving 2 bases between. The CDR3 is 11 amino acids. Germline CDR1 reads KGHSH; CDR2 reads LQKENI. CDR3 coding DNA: TGTGCCAGCTCACCGGACACTGAAGCTTTCTTT. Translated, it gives CASSPDTEAFF.